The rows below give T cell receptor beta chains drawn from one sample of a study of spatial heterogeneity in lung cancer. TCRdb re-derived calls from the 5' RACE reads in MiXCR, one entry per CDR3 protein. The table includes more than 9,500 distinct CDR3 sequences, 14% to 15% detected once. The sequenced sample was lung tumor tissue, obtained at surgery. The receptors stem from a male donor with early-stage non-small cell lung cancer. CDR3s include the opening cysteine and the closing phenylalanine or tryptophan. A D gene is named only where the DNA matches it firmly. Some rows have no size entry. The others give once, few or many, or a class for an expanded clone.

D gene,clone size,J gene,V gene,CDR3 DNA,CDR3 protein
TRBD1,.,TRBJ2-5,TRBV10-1,TGCGCCAGCAGCCAGGGACAGGGCCCCCAAGAGACCCAGTACTTC,CASSQGQGPQETQYF
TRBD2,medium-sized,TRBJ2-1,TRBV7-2,TGTGCCAGCAGCCCACCCAGGGAATGGCGGGGGGGCGTAGTTTACAATGAGCAGTTCTTC,CASSPPREWRGGVVYNEQFF
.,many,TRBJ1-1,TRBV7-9,TGTGCCAGCAGCTTGCAGGGGATGAACACTGAAGCTTTCTTT,CASSLQGMNTEAFF
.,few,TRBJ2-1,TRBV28,TGTGCCAGCAGTTTATACGGCGGGATTCCCCCCAATGAGCAGTTCTTC,CASSLYGGIPPNEQFF
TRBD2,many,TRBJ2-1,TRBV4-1,TGCGCCAGCAGCCAAGCCAGAGTAGCGGGGAACAATGAGCAGTTCTTC,CASSQARVAGNNEQFF
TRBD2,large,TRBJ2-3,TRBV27,TGTGCGACTAGCGGAGGGGGTTCAGATACGCAGTATTTT,CATSGGGSDTQYF
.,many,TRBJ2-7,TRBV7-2,TGTGCCAGCAGCGCGAGGACTCTCAGCTCCTACGAGCAGTACTTC,CASSARTLSSYEQYF
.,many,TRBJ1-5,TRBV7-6,TGTGCCAGCAGCTTAGCGGCAGGGGCGATCGGGGCCCAGCATTTT,CASSLAAGAIGAQHF
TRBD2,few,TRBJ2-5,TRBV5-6,TGTGCCAGCAGCCAGACTAGCGGGAGTGGGATGGAAGAGACCCAGTACTTC,CASSQTSGSGMEETQYF
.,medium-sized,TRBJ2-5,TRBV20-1,TGCAGTGCTAGAGATCACGCAGGGGGGGTTGCAGAGACCCAGTACTTC,CSARDHAGGVAETQYF
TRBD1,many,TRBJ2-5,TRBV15,TGTGCCACCAGCAGCAGCCCCGCGGACAGGGGAGAGACCCAGTACTTC,CATSSSPADRGETQYF
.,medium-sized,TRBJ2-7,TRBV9,TGTGCCAGCAGCGTAGATCTGGGGTACGAGCAGTACTTC,CASSVDLGYEQYF
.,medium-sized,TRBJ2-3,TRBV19,TGTGCCAGTAGTCCCCCTAGTTACGGGGGTGAGCAGGATACGCAGTATTTT,CASSPPSYGGEQDTQYF
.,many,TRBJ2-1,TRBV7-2,TGTGCCAGCAGCCCCGCCTGGTTGGGAACCAATGAGCAGTTCTTC,CASSPAWLGTNEQFF
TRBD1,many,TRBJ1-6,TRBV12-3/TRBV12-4,TGTGCCAGCAGTTTCGTAGGGGGCGATTCACCCCTCCACTTT,CASSFVGGDSPLHF
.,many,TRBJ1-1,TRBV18,TGTGCCAGCTCACCGACCAGGTCGACGAACACTGAAGCTTTCTTT,CASSPTRSTNTEAFF
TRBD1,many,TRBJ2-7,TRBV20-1,TGCAGTGCTAGAGACCCGGGACAGGGTTTTTACGAGCAGTACTTC,CSARDPGQGFYEQYF
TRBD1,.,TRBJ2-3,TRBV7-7,TGTGCCGGCAGCCCCGGGACAGGGCGCGCGGATACGCAGTATTTT,CAGSPGTGRADTQYF
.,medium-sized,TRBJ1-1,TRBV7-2,TGTGCCAGCAGCCAATCACCGATGACTGAAGCTTTCTTT,CASSQSPMTEAFF
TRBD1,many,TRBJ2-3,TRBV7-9,TGTGCCAGCAGAGGGACAGGGGGCGTGGATACGCAGTATTTT,CASRGTGGVDTQYF
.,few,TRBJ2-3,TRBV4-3,TGCGCCAGCAGCCAAGTTGGCGGCACAGATACGCAGTATTTT,CASSQVGGTDTQYF
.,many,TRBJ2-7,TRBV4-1,TGCGCCAGCAGCCACAGTCATGAGGACGAGCAGTACTTC,CASSHSHEDEQYF
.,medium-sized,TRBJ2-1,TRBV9,TGTGCCAGCAGCGTACTGGGGGATTATGAGCAGTTCTTC,CASSVLGDYEQFF